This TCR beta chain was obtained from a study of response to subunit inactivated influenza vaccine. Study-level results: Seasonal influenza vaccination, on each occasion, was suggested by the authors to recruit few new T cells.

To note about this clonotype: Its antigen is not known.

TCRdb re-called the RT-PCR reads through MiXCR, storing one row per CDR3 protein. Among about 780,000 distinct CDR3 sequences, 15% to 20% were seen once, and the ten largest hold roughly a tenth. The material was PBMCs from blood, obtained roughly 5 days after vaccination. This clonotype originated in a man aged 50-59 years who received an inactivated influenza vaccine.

The CDR3 nucleotides read TGCAGTGCTAGAGACTTCACCGGGACTAGCGCCAATGAGCAGTTCTTC. Translating gives CSARDFTGTSANEQFF. The chain has TRBV20-1 and TRBJ2-1, with 10 bases that match TRBD2. This CDR3 has 16 amino acids. V was clipped by 0 bases and J by 6 bases; unmatched bases: 8. The germline CDR1 and CDR2 sequences are DFQATT and SNEGSKA (reference sequence).